Below are 2 T cell receptor beta chains sequenced from a single sample in a study of cytomegalovirus exposure and HLA in healthy donors. The PCR employed 60 Vbeta primers together with 13 Jbeta primers. Produced via immunoSEQ multiplex PCR; TCRdb's table is partial and in-frame only. This sample has around 130,000 clones, with approximately 67% found just once. The sequencing input was PBMCs. The receptor set was obtained from a man between 18 and 35 years old in good health and CMV-seronegative.

The V and J genes are TRBV7-9 and TRBJ2-1, with 7 bases matching TRBD2. This CDR3 has 16 amino acids. V lost 5 bases to trimming and J lost 3 bases; unmatched junction nucleotides: 10. Germline CDR1 and CDR2: SEHNR and FQNEAQ (reference sequence). The chain's CDR3 is CASSPTSDRLYNEQFF. The CDR3 DNA reads as TGTGCCAGCAGCCCCACTAGCGACAGACTCTACAATGAGCAGTTCTTC.

Remarks on this clone: Sequence at one end of the junction differs from germline and may be a read error. This sample also contains other DNA sequences that code for the same CDR3. The chain has TRBV11-2 and TRBJ1-2; weak D call: TRBD1 (6 bases). Germline loops: CDR1 SGHAT, CDR2 FQNNGV. The length of the CDR3 is 13 residues. CDR3 nucleotides: TGTGCCAGCAGCATACTCGGCTCAGGGGAAGTCACCTTT. This sequence encodes CASSILGSGEVTF.